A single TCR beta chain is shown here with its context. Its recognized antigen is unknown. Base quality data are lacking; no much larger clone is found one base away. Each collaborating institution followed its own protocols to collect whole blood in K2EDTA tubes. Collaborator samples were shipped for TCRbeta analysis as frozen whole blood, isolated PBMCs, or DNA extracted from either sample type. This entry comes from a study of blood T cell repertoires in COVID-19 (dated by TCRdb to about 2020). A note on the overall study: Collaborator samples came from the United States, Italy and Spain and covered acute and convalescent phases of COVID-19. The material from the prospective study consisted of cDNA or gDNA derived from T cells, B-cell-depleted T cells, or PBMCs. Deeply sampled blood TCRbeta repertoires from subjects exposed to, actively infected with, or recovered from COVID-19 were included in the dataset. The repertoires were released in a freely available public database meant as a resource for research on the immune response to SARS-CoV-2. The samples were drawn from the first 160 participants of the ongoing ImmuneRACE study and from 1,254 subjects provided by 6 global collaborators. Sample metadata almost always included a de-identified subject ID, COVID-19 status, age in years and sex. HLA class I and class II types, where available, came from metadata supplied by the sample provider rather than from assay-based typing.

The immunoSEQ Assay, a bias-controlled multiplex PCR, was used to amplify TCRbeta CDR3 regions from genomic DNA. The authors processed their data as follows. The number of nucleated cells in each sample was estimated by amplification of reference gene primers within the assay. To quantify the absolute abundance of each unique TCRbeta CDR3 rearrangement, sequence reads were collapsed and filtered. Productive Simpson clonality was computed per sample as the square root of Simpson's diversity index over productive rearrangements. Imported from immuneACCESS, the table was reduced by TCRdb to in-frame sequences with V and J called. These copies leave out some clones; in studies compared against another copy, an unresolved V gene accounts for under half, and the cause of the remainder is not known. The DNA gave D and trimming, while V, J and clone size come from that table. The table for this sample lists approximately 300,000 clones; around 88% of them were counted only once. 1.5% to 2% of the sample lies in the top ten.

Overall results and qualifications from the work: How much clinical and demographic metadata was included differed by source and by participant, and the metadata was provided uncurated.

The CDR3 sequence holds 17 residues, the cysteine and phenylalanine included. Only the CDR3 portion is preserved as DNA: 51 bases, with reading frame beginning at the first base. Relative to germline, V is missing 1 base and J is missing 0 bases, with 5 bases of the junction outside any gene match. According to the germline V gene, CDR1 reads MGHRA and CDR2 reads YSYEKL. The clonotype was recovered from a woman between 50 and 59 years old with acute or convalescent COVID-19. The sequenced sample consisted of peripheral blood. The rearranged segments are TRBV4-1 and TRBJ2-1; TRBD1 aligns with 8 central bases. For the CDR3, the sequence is CASSQGTGRSSYNEQFF. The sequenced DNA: TGCGCCAGCAGCCAAGGGACAGGGAGGAGCTCCTACAATGAGCAGTTCTTC.